A single T cell receptor (beta chain) is shown here with its context. The antigen remains unidentified. The CDR3 has 19 amino acids. Amplification used 60 Vbeta primers and 13 Jbeta primers. Data came from immunoSEQ multiplex PCR; TCRdb stores just in-frame clones and leaves some out. The sample spans around 40,000 clones; the ten largest clones claim 6.2%. This entry is derived from a study of cytomegalovirus exposure and HLA in healthy donors. Study context: Unique TCR beta sequences numbering some 120 million came from some 200 million T cells in an earlier analysis.

Study results and caveats: Reportedly, HLA-A and HLA-B alleles of most subjects were accurately predicted from TCR beta. In a later analysis, TCR beta V- and J-gene trimming was associated with a missense DCLRE1C variant. Across donors, most TCRs were seen rarely, yet some public ones were widespread.

This receptor was taken from a man aged 25 to 45 in good health and CMV-seronegative. Sequenced input: PBMCs. The chain joins TRBV21-1 to TRBJ2-7; the D call in the table, TRBD2, was not verified against the DNA. TRBV21-1 is recorded as a pseudogene. The CDR3: CASSITPSRGRGGSYEQYF. DNA of the CDR3: TGTGCCAGCAGCATAACTCCCTCCCGAGGGCGGGGGGGGTCCTACGAGCAGTACTTC.